These 22 T cell receptor beta chains were all obtained from the same sample, sequenced in a study of T cell responses to AZD1222 COVID-19 vaccine. Sequenced by immunoSEQ multiplex PCR; TCRdb stores in-frame clones only, minus some. The top ten clones hold approximately 7% of a sample with 100,000 to 150,000 clones, about 88% of them seen once. The material sequenced was peripheral blood, taken on day 0 of AZD1222 vaccination. The receptors stem from an adult in good health.

The CDR3 nucleotides are TGTGCCAGCAGCCCTACAGGGTCCTATGGCTACACCTTC. Translation gives CASSPTGSYGYTF. V is TRBV7-9 and J is TRBJ1-2, with a tentative D call TRBD1 (6 bases). The V end was cut by 5 bases, the J end by 4 bases, with 11 bases between. The CDR3 runs 13 residues. Germline-derived CDR1 and CDR2 are SEHNR and FQNEAQ (reference sequence). The complete variable domain, with remaining parts taken from reference TRBV7-9 and TRBJ1-2, reads DTGVSQNPRHKITKRGQNVTFRCDPISEHNRLYWYRQTLGQGPEFLTYFQNEAQLEKSRLLSDRFSAERPKGSFSTLEIQRTEQGDSAMYLCASSPTGSYGYTFGSGTRLTVV.

The genes are TRBV9 and TRBJ1-1, with D perhaps matching TRBD1 (5 bases). Germline V CDR1 and CDR2: SGDLS, YYNGEE. V lost 2 bases, J lost 0 bases, and 8 bases lay in between. This CDR3 is built from 14 residues. The CDR3 DNA reads TGTGCCAGCAGCGTCGGGGCTATGAACACTGAAGCTTTCTTT. It translates to CASSVGAMNTEAFF. The full variable domain, its missing parts supplied by reference TRBV9 and TRBJ1-1, is DSGVTQTPKHLITATGQRVTLRCSPRSGDLSVYWYQQSLDQGLQFLIQYYNGEERAKGNILERFSAQQFPDLHSELNLSSLELGDSALYFCASSVGAMNTEAFFGQGTRLTVV.

The sample holds a few counts of this clone. The chain recombines TRBV7-2 with TRBJ2-1; 8 bases match TRBD1. CDR1 and CDR2 from the germline V gene are SGHTA and FQGNSA. The junction had 5 bases not matched to a gene; V was cut back by 1 base and J by 6 bases. The CDR3 is 15 amino acids. CDR3 DNA: TGTGCCAGCAGCTTAGGGGGACAGGTGTTCAATGAGCAGTTCTTC. Encoded protein: CASSLGGQVFNEQFF. Complete variable domain (other parts from reference TRBV7-2 and TRBJ2-1): GAGVSQSPSNKVTEKGKDVELRCDPISGHTALYWYRQSLGQGLEFLIYFQGNSAPDKSGLPSDRFSAERTGGSVSTLTIQRTQQEDSAVYLCASSLGGQVFNEQFFGPGTRLTVL.

The chain uses TRBV9 and TRBJ2-1, with 9 bases that match TRBD2. The CDR3 has 15 residues. Trimming at V came to 2 bases and at J to 5 bases, leaving 5 bases not matched to a gene. Germline values: CDR1 SGDLS, CDR2 YYNGEE. CDR3 nucleotide sequence: TGTGCCAGCAGCGTTAGCGGGAGTACCAACAATGAGCAGTTCTTC. Translation: CASSVSGSTNNEQFF.

This chain joins TRBV20-1 and TRBJ2-5; TRBD2 matches 7 bases. This CDR3 contains 13 residues. CDR1 DFQATT and CDR2 SNEGSKA come from the germline V gene (reference sequence). J was trimmed by 3 bases and V by 3 bases; bases with no gene match: 4. As DNA, the CDR3 is TGCAGTGCTAGTCCCCGGGGGGAAGAGACCCAGTACTTC. Amino acid sequence: CSASPRGEETQYF.

This sequence joins TRBV3-1 (or the pseudogene TRBV3-2) and TRBJ1-2; TRBD1 matches 10 bases. This CDR3 is 16 amino acids long. Germline CDR1 LGHDT, CDR2 YNNKEL (reference sequence). V dropped 2 bases and J dropped 1; count of bases not matched to a gene: 4. This chain's CDR3 is CASSQTRTGGNYGYTF. The CDR3 DNA reads TGTGCCAGCAGCCAAACCCGGACAGGGGGTAACTATGGCTACACCTTC.

The genes are TRBV5-4 and TRBJ2-7, with no clear D. CDR1 is SGHNT, CDR2 YYREEE, per germline (reference sequence). The CDR3 length is 15 residues. V lost 0 bases to trimming and J lost 4 bases, with 14 bases between them. This CDR3 reads CASSLGGIGLYEQYF. The CDR3 coding sequence is TGTGCCAGCAGCTTGGGGGGTATAGGGTTGTACGAGCAGTACTTC.

The chain carries TRBV6-5 and TRBJ1-2; maybe TRBD1 (6 bases). The CDR3 covers 15 residues. Germline assignment: CDR1 MNHEY and CDR2 SVGAGI. V dropped 6 bases and J dropped 3 bases, with 17 bases sitting between them. This chain's CDR3 is CASRKNRDTDYGYTF. The CDR3 nucleotides read TGTGCCAGCAGGAAAAACCGGGACACCGACTATGGCTACACCTTC.

This chain uses TRBV28 with TRBJ2-1, with D maybe TRBD2 (5 bases). There are 14 residues in the CDR3. CDR1 MDHEN and CDR2 SYDVKM come from the germline V gene. With 6 bases removed from V and 3 bases from J, the gap between germline ends came to 12 bases. CDR3 coding DNA: TGTGCCAGCAGAGCCCCCGGGATCTACAATGAGCAGTTCTTC. It is translated as CASRAPGIYNEQFF.

The chain joins TRBV11-2 to TRBJ1-6, with 7 bases aligning to TRBD1. The CDR3 runs 18 residues. Germline values: CDR1 SGHAT, CDR2 FQNNGV. With 0 bases clipped from V and 14 bases from J, the junction kept 19 bases outside the gene matches. As DNA, the CDR3 is TGTGCCAGCAGCTTAGATACTGTCAGGGACAGTGGGCGTGGAGCCCTCCACTTT. It encodes CASSLDTVRDSGRGALHF.

This chain links TRBV14 with TRBJ2-7; TRBD1 matches at 10 bases. The CDR3 loop spans 15 amino acids. Germline trimming cut 0 bases from V and 9 bases from J; bases unmatched to any gene: 8. Germline assignment: CDR1 SGHDN and CDR2 FVKESK. CDR3 sequence (DNA): TGTGCCAGCAGCCAAGAGGGACAGGGGCGTCTTTGGCAGTACTTC. It yields the protein CASSQEGQGRLWQYF.

This CDR3 is CASSVGVGQGQGNTIYF. The CDR3 DNA reads TGTGCCAGCAGCGTAGGGGTGGGGCAGGGGCAAGGAAACACCATATATTTT. This rearrangement joins TRBV9 to TRBJ1-3; D may be TRBD1 (6 bases). V was clipped by 0 bases and J by 4 bases, with 17 bases between them. CDR1 SGDLS and CDR2 YYNGEE come from the germline V gene. The length of the CDR3 is 17 residues.

The chain joins TRBV5-1 to TRBJ1-3, with D possibly TRBD1 on 5 matching bases. With 4 bases removed from V and 0 bases from J, the gap between germline ends came to 11 bases. CDR1 and CDR2 (germline): SGHRS, YFSETQ. The CDR3 contains 15 residues. The CDR3 region is CASSADRYSGNTIYF. The CDR3 DNA sequence: TGCGCCAGCAGCGCTGACAGATACTCTGGAAACACCATATATTTT.

V and J are TRBV19 and TRBJ1-2, with D possibly TRBD1 on 5 matching bases. Deletions cut 2 bases from V and 1 base from J, with 14 bases between. Germline V gives CDR1 LNHDA, CDR2 SQIVND (reference sequence). The CDR3 loop spans 16 amino acids. CDR3 bases: TGTGCCAGTAGTATACAGGGCAGATCCCTTAACTATGGCTACACCTTC. Translation: CASSIQGRSLNYGYTF.

Here the CDR3 DNA reads TGTGCCAGCAGCTTGGATGCAGGGAACTCTGGAAACACCATATATTTT. This sequence encodes CASSLDAGNSGNTIYF. This chain connects TRBV5-4 to TRBJ1-3, with TRBD1 as a possible D gene (5 bases). V lost 0 bases and J lost 0, with 10 bases in between. The CDR3 extends over 16 amino acids. Germline V gene sequence: CDR1 SGHNT, CDR2 YYREEE (reference sequence).

This clone came up once. The CDR3 is CASSSEDGQNYEQYF. CDR3 DNA: TGTGCCAGCAGCTCGGAAGATGGACAGAACTACGAGCAGTACTTC. The chain joins TRBV11-1 to TRBJ2-7; a possible D gene is TRBD1 (6 bases). Trimming took off 4 bases at V and 3 bases at J, with 16 bases between the two ends. CDR1 SGHAT and CDR2 FQDESV come from the germline V gene (reference sequence). CDR3 size: 15 residues.

In DNA, the CDR3 is TGTGCCAGCAGTCGGACAGGGGTCGGCTCCTATAATTCACCCCTCCACTTT. This sequence encodes CASSRTGVGSYNSPLHF. This chain connects TRBV6-6 to TRBJ1-6; 9 bases map to TRBD1. CDR3 length equals 17 residues. V shed 5 bases, J shed 0 bases, and the junction held 5 bases outside the gene matches. Germline CDR1 is MNHNY and CDR2 is SVGAGI (reference sequence).

The chain uses TRBV28 and TRBJ2-4; D uncertain. V gave up 4 bases and J gave up 3 bases, with 13 bases separating them. CDR1 is MDHEN and CDR2 is SYDVKM in the germline V gene. The CDR3 runs to 15 residues. For the CDR3, the DNA is TGTGCCAGCAGTTCACAGCAGGATTACAAAAACATTCAGTACTTC. It is translated as CASSSQQDYKNIQYF.

V and J are TRBV12-3 or TRBV12-4 and TRBJ1-2; 10 bases fit TRBD1. The CDR3 is 13 residues long. With V trimmed by 2 bases and J by 7 bases, 1 base remained unmatched. The CDR3 sequence: CASSLRTGGGYTF. CDR3 nucleotides: TGTGCCAGCAGTTTACGGACAGGGGGTGGCTACACCTTC.

The V call is TRBV10-2, the J call TRBJ1-5; 9 bases map to TRBD1. Per germline, CDR1 WSHSY and CDR2 SAAADI. This CDR3 region has 13 residues. V gave up 7 bases and J gave up 7 bases; unmatched junction bases: 5. CDR3 residues: CASKGQGLQPQHF. CDR3 in DNA: TGCGCCAGCAAAGGACAGGGGCTCCAGCCCCAGCATTTT.

The gene calls are TRBV12-3 or TRBV12-4 and TRBJ2-7; TRBD1 might be the D (5 bases). V lost 1 base to trimming and J lost 13 bases, with 17 bases between them. The length of the CDR3 is 13 residues. CDR3 bases: TGTGCCAGCAGTTTAGGGCAGGGTGCACCCACTTACTTC. This sequence encodes CASSLGQGAPTYF.

The rearrangement links TRBV30 to TRBJ1-2; unclear D gene. Looked up from germline, CDR1 is GTSNPN and CDR2 is SVGIG (reference sequence). The CDR3 is 11 residues long. The V end was cut by 4 bases, the J end by 5 bases, with 8 bases between. DNA for the CDR3: TGTGCCTGGACAGCACGATATGGCTACACCTTC. As protein: CAWTARYGYTF.